The 5 T cell receptor beta chains reported below all come from one sample, sequenced in a study of OX40 agonist ivuxolimab in advanced cancers. Assay used: immunoSEQ multiplex PCR; TCRdb lists only in-frame clones, some missing. The repertoire consists of over 30,000 clones, with 80% to 85% occurring once and the leading ten covering about 20%. The material sequenced was CD4+ or CD8+ T cells sorted from blood, taken in a trial of the OX40 agonist ivuxolimab. The receptors derive from an adult with an advanced solid tumor such as melanoma, head and neck, liver or kidney cancer.

The V call is TRBV19, the J call TRBJ2-7; a weak D match, TRBD2 (5 bases). The CDR3 covers 11 residues. With 3 bases removed from V and 13 bases from J, the gap between germline ends came to 13 bases. Germline assignment: CDR1 LNHDA and CDR2 SQIVND (reference sequence). The CDR3 sequence: CASSIGGRTYF. The CDR3 DNA reads as TGTGCCAGTAGTATCGGCGGGCGAACTTACTTC.

The count of this clone is one. V and J are TRBV27 and TRBJ2-7; 7 bases map to TRBD1. The CDR3 is made up of 14 amino acids. Trimming removed 6 bases from V and 3 bases from J; junction bases left unmatched: 8. Germline CDR1 MNHEY, CDR2 SMNVEV (reference sequence). CDR3 region: CASRRQGLYYEQYF. The CDR3 nucleotides read TGTGCCAGCAGAAGACAGGGTCTCTACTACGAGCAGTACTTC.

This chain links TRBV21-1 with TRBJ2-5; the table assigns TRBD1, which was not confirmed against the DNA. TRBV21-1 is noted as a pseudogene. This CDR3 has 16 amino acids. In DNA, the CDR3 is TGTGCCAGCAGCAAGGCCCTGACAGGATGGAGGGAGACCCAGTACTTC. This sequence encodes CASSKALTGWRETQYF.

The J gene is TRBJ1-2, the V gene TRBV7-9; D gene ambiguous. There are 11 residues in the CDR3. Trimming cost V 5 bases and J 4 bases, with 5 bases left between them. CDR1 and CDR2 (germline): SEHNR, FQNEAQ (reference sequence). The CDR3 reads CASSQSYGYTF. DNA of the CDR3: TGTGCCAGCAGCCAAAGCTATGGCTACACCTTC.

This rearrangement joins TRBV28 to TRBJ2-5, with 13 bases lining up with TRBD2. Per germline, CDR1 MDHEN and CDR2 SYDVKM. V lost 2 bases to trimming and J lost 1 base; unmatched junction nucleotides: 4. The length of the CDR3 is 17 residues. CDR3: CASSLIGTSGTQETQYF. DNA of the CDR3: TGTGCCAGCAGTTTAATCGGGACTAGCGGGACCCAAGAGACCCAGTACTTC.